The following is a T cell receptor beta chain sequence with its context. This entry is derived from a study of shared T cell receptors in the human thymus. Method: immunoSEQ multiplex PCR; TCRdb's copy keeps in-frame clones and lacks some. Of over 650,000 clones in the sample, more than 70% are singletons; the top ten hold roughly 0.0086%. The sample also formed part of further work on human thymus T cells. Turning to that study: Related research found strongly overlapping thymic repertoires in unrelated individuals.

The sequencing sample was made of thymocytes. The sequence derives from a boy under two years old with a congenital heart defect.

The CDR3 protein is CASEVLRSHRACSYNEQFF. CDR3 coding DNA: TGTGCCAGCGAAGTTCTGCGAAGCCACCGAGCCTGCTCCTACAATGAGCAGTTCTTC. V is TRBV2 and J is TRBJ2-1; D uncertain. Trimming took 8 bases from V and 0 from J, leaving 26 bases between them. CDR1 and CDR2 (germline): SNHLY, FYNNEI. This CDR3 region has 19 residues.